The 10 T cell receptor beta chains in this list originate from one sample, sequenced in a study of OX40 agonist ivuxolimab in advanced cancers. Using immunoSEQ multiplex PCR, the repertoire was profiled, and TCRdb retains in-frame clones only, with some absent. The data hold roughly 58,000 clones, with 77% observed a single time. The sequenced sample was CD4+ or CD8+ T cells sorted from blood, obtained in a trial of the OX40 agonist ivuxolimab. The receptors originated from an adult with an advanced solid tumor such as melanoma, head and neck, liver or kidney cancer.

This clone was picked up a small number of times. This sequence joins TRBV7-9 and TRBJ1-1; D uncertain. Germline CDR1 reads SEHNR; CDR2 reads FQNEAQ (reference sequence). The ends were cut back, 3 bases at V and 1 base at J, with 6 bases in the middle. This CDR3 is 13 amino acids long. The CDR3 loop reads CASSLAENTEAFF. Written as DNA, the CDR3 is TGTGCCAGCAGCTTGGCGGAGAACACTGAAGCTTTCTTT.

This rearrangement joins TRBV5-5 to TRBJ2-3; maybe TRBD1 (5 bases). Germline values: CDR1 SGHKS, CDR2 YYEKEE (reference sequence). The CDR3 is 13 residues long. V was pared by 4 bases and J by 1 base, with 7 bases between. The CDR3 sequence is CASSKQGTDTQYF. DNA for the CDR3: TGTGCCAGCAGCAAACAGGGCACAGATACGCAGTATTTT.

This sequence joins TRBV18 and TRBJ1-2, with a weak D call TRBD1 (5 bases). The germline V gene encodes CDR1 KGHSH and CDR2 LQKENI. This CDR3 contains 14 residues. Trimming shortened V by 3 bases and J by 0 bases, and 8 bases separated the two germline ends. The CDR3 DNA reads TGTGCCAGCTCACCTACAGGTTCTAACTATGGCTACACCTTC. Its translation is CASSPTGSNYGYTF.

Points on this clone: The same CDR3 can be traced to other DNA sequences in this sample. CDR3 bases: TGCGCCAGCAGCTTGGGACTAGCGGGGTACAATGAGCAGTTCTTC. Its translation is CASSLGLAGYNEQFF. V is TRBV5-1 and J is TRBJ2-1; 11 positions match TRBD2. The V gene end was trimmed by 0 bases and the J gene end by 4 bases; junction bases not matched to a gene: 0. Germline-derived CDR1 and CDR2 are SGHRS and YFSETQ. The CDR3 has 15 amino acids. The variable domain in full, with the rest retrieved from reference TRBV5-1 and TRBJ2-1, is KAGVTQTPRYLIKTRGQQVTLSCSPISGHRSVSWYQQTPGQGLQFLFEYFSETQRNKGNFPGRFSGRQFSNSRSEMNVSTLELGDSALYLCASSLGLAGYNEQFFGPGTRLTVL.

This rearrangement joins TRBV6-1 to TRBJ2-5, with 7 nucleotides matching TRBD1. The J call is doubtful: the DNA matches TRBJ2-7 better. This CDR3 comprises 13 residues. Germline loops: CDR1 MNHNS, CDR2 SASEGT. DNA for the CDR3: TGTGCCAGCACCCCCCGACAGGGTAGCGAGCAGTACTTC. Its protein product is CASTPRQGSEQYF.

This clone has just a few counts. The rearrangement joins TRBV19 to TRBJ1-5, with D possibly TRBD1 on 5 matching bases. The V end lost 6 bases, the J end lost 7 bases, and 13 bases lay between the germline ends. This CDR3 is built from 13 residues. The V gene's germline CDR1 is LNHDA and CDR2 SQIVND (reference sequence). The CDR3, as DNA: TGTGCCAGTAGCCCAGGGAGCCAACAGCCCCAGCATTTT. As protein: CASSPGSQQPQHF.

The V call is TRBV18, the J call TRBJ2-3; 14 bases are shared with TRBD2. Germline trimming cut 6 bases from V and 4 bases from J; bases unmatched to any gene: 3. Germline V gene sequence: CDR1 KGHSH, CDR2 LQKENI. The CDR3 has 15 amino acids. CDR3 sequence reads: CASSPGLAGADTQYF. CDR3 nucleotide sequence: TGTGCCAGCTCCCCGGGACTAGCGGGAGCAGATACGCAGTATTTT.

The J gene is TRBJ2-7, the V gene TRBV10-3, with D maybe TRBD1 (6 bases). Germline-derived CDR1 and CDR2 are ENHRY and SYGVKD. V dropped 4 bases and J dropped 1 base, with 20 bases sitting between them. The CDR3 loop spans 17 amino acids. The DNA of the CDR3 is TGTGCCATCAGTGTGCCCCCATCCGGGACACTTTCCTACGAGCAGTACTTC. This gives the protein CAISVPPSGTLSYEQYF.

The chain links TRBV27 to TRBJ2-4, with 8 bases fitting TRBD1. CDR3 length equals 16 residues. Germline CDR1 MNHEY, CDR2 SMNVEV (reference sequence). V gave up 5 bases and J gave up 3 bases; unmatched junction bases: 9. As DNA, the CDR3 is TGTGCCAGCAGTCTCCTCCCCGGACAGGGCAAAAACATTCAGTACTTC. Translating it yields CASSLLPGQGKNIQYF.

V gene TRBV7-3 combines with J gene TRBJ2-1, with D maybe TRBD2 (6 bases). The CDR3 has 15 amino acids. From germline, CDR1 is SGHTA and CDR2 FQGTGA. Trimming pared 1 base from V and 9 bases from J, leaving 16 bases between. CDR3 in DNA: TGTGCCAGCAGCTTAATGGGCGGGAACGATGTTGAGCAGTTCTTC. Protein sequence: CASSLMGGNDVEQFF.